One and the same sample provided the 12 T cell receptor beta chains below, sequenced in a study of cytomegalovirus exposure and HLA in healthy donors. 60 Vbeta and 13 Jbeta primers were used in PCR. The assay was immunoSEQ multiplex PCR, and TCRdb's table has in-frame clones only and misses some. Of fewer than 150,000 clones listed, 60% to 75% are singletons. The source material was PBMCs. These receptors were taken from a woman in her 50s in good health and CMV-seropositive.

This clone was seen only once. The junction departs from germline at one end; a sequencing error may be responsible. The V and J genes are TRBV19 and TRBJ1-2; D may be TRBD1 (6 bases). Germline V gene data show CDR1 as LNHDA and CDR2 as SQIVND (reference sequence). CDR3 length equals 12 residues. CDR3: CASSLLTGGSLF. The DNA for the CDR3 is TGTGCCAGTAGTCTCCTGACAGGCGGATCCCTCTTC.

The gene calls are TRBV27 and TRBJ1-6; D not certain. This CDR3 is 13 amino acids long. V lost 4 bases to trimming and J lost 8 bases, with 9 bases between them. Germline-derived CDR1 and CDR2 are MNHEY and SMNVEV (reference sequence). The CDR3 here is CASSSPTYSPLHF. In DNA, the CDR3 is TGTGCCAGCAGTTCACCGACTTATTCACCCCTCCACTTT.

V gene TRBV2 combines with J gene TRBJ1-5; perhaps TRBD1 as D (6 bases). The CDR3 runs 13 residues. The V gene lost 4 bases and the J gene lost 7 bases, with 11 bases spanning the gap. The germline V gene encodes CDR1 SNHLY and CDR2 FYNNEI. The CDR3 is CASSVTGSQPQHF. The DNA for the CDR3 is TGTGCCAGCAGTGTGACAGGTTCCCAGCCCCAGCATTTT.

This clone was picked up one time. The chain employs TRBV6-5 and TRBJ2-7; D is perhaps TRBD1 (5 bases). Germline V CDR1 and CDR2: MNHEY, SVGAGI. CDR3 length equals 14 residues. V was clipped by 0 bases and J by 1 base, with 7 bases between them. In DNA form, the CDR3 reads TGTGCCAGCAGTTACTCTGGACAATCCTACGAGCAGTACTTC. As protein: CASSYSGQSYEQYF.

V and J are TRBV7-8 and TRBJ1-5; 8 positions match TRBD1. Germline values: CDR1 SGHVS, CDR2 FQNEAQ. The length of the CDR3 is 14 residues. The J segment lost 7 bases and the V segment lost 5 bases, leaving 7 bases of the junction unmatched. The CDR3 DNA reads TGTGCCAGCAGCCTTGGACAGGGAGGACAGCCCCAGCATTTT. Its translation is CASSLGQGGQPQHF.

V gene TRBV7-9 combines with J gene TRBJ2-5; D perhaps matches TRBD2 (6 bases). Looked up from germline, CDR1 is SEHNR and CDR2 is FQNEAQ (reference sequence). V was clipped by 2 bases and J by 4 bases, with 8 bases between them. This CDR3 has 13 amino acids. Here the CDR3 DNA reads TGTGCCAGCAGCTTATTGGGGGGAGAGACCCAGTACTTC. Protein sequence: CASSLLGGETQYF.

The chain has TRBV18 and TRBJ1-5; D remains unclear. The CDR3 spans 13 residues. The germline V gene encodes CDR1 KGHSH and CDR2 LQKENI. Deletions cut 5 bases from V and 3 bases from J, with 8 bases between. CDR3 region: CASSAAYNQPQHF. DNA for the CDR3: TGTGCCAGCTCAGCAGCGTACAATCAGCCCCAGCATTTT.

The chain has TRBV7-2 and TRBJ2-1; TRBD2 aligns across 9 bases. This CDR3 comprises 15 residues. CDR1 and CDR2 (germline): SGHTA, FQGNSA. The trim removed 4 bases at V and 4 bases at J, leaving 5 bases unmatched. CDR3 region: CASSSVAGEYNEQFF. The CDR3 DNA is TGTGCCAGCAGCTCCGTAGCGGGGGAATACAATGAGCAGTTCTTC. The entire variable domain, with the rest obtained from reference TRBV7-2 and TRBJ2-1, is as follows: GAGVSQSPSNKVTEKGKDVELRCDPISGHTALYWYRQSLGQGLEFLIYFQGNSAPDKSGLPSDRFSAERTGGSVSTLTIQRTQQEDSAVYLCASSSVAGEYNEQFFGPGTRLTVL.

The chain combines TRBV5-1 with TRBJ2-2; 9 bases line up with TRBD1. The CDR3 totals 16 residues. The trim removed 4 bases at V and 0 bases at J, leaving 4 bases unmatched. Germline lookup yields CDR1 SGHRS and CDR2 YFSETQ. CDR3 amino acids: CASSPRQGANTGELFF. CDR3 DNA sequence: TGCGCCAGCAGCCCACGACAGGGGGCGAACACCGGGGAGCTGTTTTTT.

The chain employs TRBV9 and TRBJ2-7; maybe TRBD1 (5 bases). Trimming removed 2 bases at V and 6 bases at J, with 12 bases between. This CDR3 has 13 amino acids. Germline V lookup: CDR1 SGDLS, CDR2 YYNGEE. The CDR3 here is CASSVLQDGEQYF. CDR3 in DNA: TGTGCCAGCAGCGTGTTACAGGATGGCGAGCAGTACTTC.

The V call is TRBV7-9, the J call TRBJ2-1; D is perhaps TRBD2 (6 bases). Germline lookup yields CDR1 SEHNR and CDR2 FQNEAQ (reference sequence). V shed 0 bases and J shed 4 bases, with 13 bases lying between them. The CDR3 runs to 16 residues. In DNA form, the CDR3 reads TGTGCCAGCAGCTTAGCTGGGACTCCAGGGTACAATGAGCAGTTCTTC. Its translation is CASSLAGTPGYNEQFF.

This clone turned up a few times. The J gene is TRBJ2-2, the V gene TRBV18; 7 nucleotides match TRBD2. Germline assignment: CDR1 KGHSH and CDR2 LQKENI. V shed 2 bases and J 2 bases; nucleotides not matched to a gene: 2. The CDR3 has 15 amino acids. The CDR3 nucleotides are TGTGCCAGCTCACCAGCGACTAGCAACACCGGGGAGCTGTTTTTT. This encodes CASSPATSNTGELFF. Combining the CDR3 with reference TRBV18 and TRBJ2-2 gives the whole variable domain NAGVMQNPRHLVRRRGQEARLRCSPMKGHSHVYWYRQLPEEGLKFMVYLQKENIIDESGMPKERFSAEFPKEGPSILRIQQVVRGDSAAYFCASSPATSNTGELFFGEGSRLTVL.